This TCR beta chain derives from a study of T cells in tumors after PD-1 blockade. Study overall: Either cemiplimab 350 mg every 2 weeks or pembrolizumab 200 mg every 3 weeks was given.

Before and after PD-1 blockade, biopsies were collected from the same primary tumor site. Repertoires were generated with immunoSEQ multiplex PCR, while TCRdb's copy carries only in-frame clones and drops some. The repertoire holds approximately 1,600 clones, with 55% to 80% as singletons. This CDR3 has 16 residues. The V gene lost 5 bases and the J gene lost 6 bases, with 17 bases spanning the gap. In germline, CDR1 is SGHVS, CDR2 FQNEAQ. This clone was counted between two and nine times. Its antigen remains unidentified. Study-level results: Most post-therapy expanded exhausted CD8+ clones were new, undetected before treatment.

The V gene is TRBV7-8, the J gene TRBJ1-6; tentative D call: TRBD1 (5 bases). The origin of this receptor is a human donor with cutaneous squamous cell carcinoma. Sequencing was performed on tumor tissue, taken before anti-PD-1 treatment. The CDR3: CASSLGVQGANSPLHF. The CDR3 DNA reads as TGTGCCAGCAGCCTGGGGGTCCAGGGAGCTAATTCACCCCTCCACTTT.